The rows below give T cell receptor beta chains drawn from one sample of a study of response to subunit inactivated influenza vaccine. Using its own MiXCR run on the RT-PCR reads, TCRdb lists one record per CDR3 protein. The table lists approximately 530,000 distinct CDR3 sequences, approximately 13% of them singletons, with less than 15% in the top ten. The sequences come from PBMCs from blood, collected 40 to 50 days after vaccination. The source is a man aged 45-65 years who received an inactivated influenza vaccine. Each CDR3 is given with its conserved first and last residue. The D gene is left open where the match is weak. The size of a clone is reported for some rows only, either as once, few or many, or as a class for expanded clones.

clone_size | j_call | v_call | d_call | cdr3_aa | cdr3_nt
few | TRBJ2-7 | TRBV5-1 | TRBD1 | CASSAGTGRSDEQYF | TGCGCCAGCAGCGCCGGGACAGGGAGGTCGGACGAGCAGTACTTC
few | TRBJ2-1 | TRBV5-1 | - | CASSFSGTPSYNEQFF | TGCGCCAGCAGCTTTTCCGGGACACCCTCCTACAATGAGCAGTTCTTC
- | TRBJ2-7 | TRBV7-8 | TRBD2 | CASSPRGGLLSEQYF | TGTGCCAGCAGCCCTAGGGGAGGGCTTTTGTCCGAGCAGTACTTC
few | TRBJ2-1 | TRBV7-9 | - | CASSSGLGQRFF | TGTGCCAGCAGCTCCGGTTTGGGACAACGCTTCTTC
- | TRBJ2-7 | TRBV4-2 | TRBD2 | CASSRLTSGGAYEQYF | TGTGCCAGCAGCCGCTTGACTAGCGGGGGGGCCTACGAGCAGTACTTC
many | TRBJ2-1 | TRBV10-3 | TRBD2 | CAISESTSGRRSSYNEQFF | TGTGCCATCAGTGAGTCTACTAGCGGGAGGCGCAGCTCCTACAATGAGCAGTTCTTC
- | TRBJ2-5 | TRBV5-1 | - | CASSQAGTQYF | TGCGCCAGCAGCCAGGCCGGGACCCAGTACTTC
few | TRBJ2-3 | TRBV12-3/TRBV12-4 | - | CASRDRSTDTQYF | TGTGCCAGCAGAGACAGGAGCACAGATACGCAGTATTTT
few | TRBJ2-1 | TRBV7-8 | TRBD2 | CASSSAGRRSYNEQFF | TGTGCCAGCAGCTCAGCGGGGCGGCGATCCTACAATGAGCAGTTCTTC
- | TRBJ2-2 | TRBV4-3 | - | CASSQDIEANTGELFF | TGCGCCAGCAGCCAAGATATTGAGGCGAACACCGGGGAGCTGTTTTTT
- | TRBJ1-5 | TRBV6-1 | - | CASSQGMNSQPQHF | TGTGCCAGCAGTCAGGGGATGAACAGTCAGCCCCAGCATTTT
few | TRBJ2-5 | TRBV4-3 | TRBD2 | CASSQDWLAGGLGYQETQYF | TGCGCCAGCAGCCAAGACTGGCTAGCGGGGGGTCTGGGGTACCAAGAGACCCAGTACTTC
- | TRBJ2-1 | TRBV20-1 | TRBD1 | CSAADRDKQFF | TGCAGTGCCGCAGACAGGGACAAGCAGTTCTTC
many | TRBJ2-3 | TRBV25-1 | - | CASSEADTQYF | TGTGCCAGCAGTGAGGCAGATACGCAGTATTTT
many | TRBJ2-7 | TRBV6-1 | - | CASSLSLQGVEQYF | TGTGCCAGCAGTCTCAGTTTACAGGGAGTCGAGCAGTACTTC
- | TRBJ2-1 | TRBV6-1 | TRBD2 | CASKVSFSGGFYNEQFF | TGTGCCAGCAAGGTGTCCTTCAGCGGGGGTTTCTACAATGAGCAGTTCTTC
many | TRBJ1-6 | TRBV18 | - | CASSPRDEDSPLHF | TGTGCCAGCTCACCAAGGGACGAGGATTCACCCCTCCACTTT
few | TRBJ2-3 | TRBV12-3/TRBV12-4 | TRBD2 | CASNRGGPADTQYF | TGTGCCAGCAATCGCGGGGGGCCTGCAGATACGCAGTATTTT
few | TRBJ2-7 | TRBV4-2 | TRBD2 | CASSQSSGVNYEQYF | TGTGCCAGCAGCCAGTCTAGCGGGGTGAACTACGAGCAGTACTTC
- | TRBJ2-5 | TRBV7-3 | - | CASSPGQLETQYF | TGTGCCAGCAGCCCAGGACAGCTAGAGACCCAGTACTTC
many | TRBJ2-3 | TRBV5-6 | TRBD1 | CASSPRTGTQYF | TGTGCCAGCAGCCCGCGGACAGGAACGCAGTATTTT
many | TRBJ2-1 | TRBV7-9 | - | CASSLALGGPYNEQFF | TGTGCCAGCAGCTTAGCGCTCGGGGGGCCTTACAATGAGCAGTTCTTC
- | TRBJ1-1 | TRBV30 | - | CAWSVVRNTEAFF | TGTGCCTGGAGTGTGGTCCGGAACACTGAAGCTTTCTTT
- | TRBJ2-2 | TRBV2 | TRBD1 | CASSETNTGGADGELFF | TGTGCCAGCAGTGAAACCAATACAGGGGGCGCCGACGGGGAGCTGTTTTTT
few | TRBJ2-1 | TRBV12-3/TRBV12-4 | TRBD2 | CASSGWTSHDGEQFF | TGTGCCAGCAGCGGCTGGACTAGTCATGATGGTGAGCAGTTCTTC
many | TRBJ1-5 | TRBV7-2 | TRBD1 | CASSQQGNQPQHF | TGTGCCAGCAGCCAACAGGGGAATCAGCCCCAGCATTTT
few | TRBJ2-2 | TRBV4-3 | TRBD2 | CASSHLAGLGNTGELFF | TGCGCCAGCAGCCATCTAGCGGGACTGGGGAACACCGGGGAGCTGTTTTTT